Listed below are T cell receptor beta chains from one sample, sequenced in a study of shared clonotypes between healthy human individuals. The assay was immunoSEQ multiplex PCR, and TCRdb's table has in-frame clones only and misses some. The top ten hold roughly 0.13% of the sample, which has approximately 2.4 million clones, almost 96% seen once. Sequenced: naive CD4+ T cells sorted from blood. The receptor set was obtained from a man between 18 and 35 years old in good health. Each CDR3 is given with its conserved first and last residue. The D gene is left open where the match is weak. Not all rows give a size; the values are once, few, many and, for expanded clones, a class.

J	V	length	D	size	CDR3	DNA
TRBJ2-5	TRBV10-3	14	TRBD1	.	CAISARQGQETQYF	TGTGCCATCAGTGCCCGACAGGGACAAGAGACCCAGTACTTC
TRBJ2-7	TRBV7-9	14	.	.	CASSPLGPKDEQYF	TGTGCCAGCAGCCCTCTTGGCCCTAAGGACGAGCAGTACTTC
TRBJ1-1	TRBV10-1	16	.	.	CASSESRQGSDTEAFF	TGCGCCAGCAGTGAGTCGAGGCAGGGCTCCGACACTGAAGCTTTCTTT
TRBJ1-1	TRBV7-2	15	TRBD1	.	CASSARQGMNTEAFF	TGTGCCAGCAGCGCCAGACAGGGGATGAACACTGAAGCTTTCTTT
TRBJ2-3	TRBV28	13	.	.	CASSPAPTDTQYF	TGTGCCAGCAGTCCTGCCCCCACAGATACGCAGTATTTT
TRBJ1-1	TRBV6-5	14	.	once	CASSRKSPVTEAFF	TGTGCCAGCAGCAGGAAGTCCCCGGTCACTGAAGCTTTCTTT
TRBJ2-7	TRBV10-3	15	TRBD2	.	CAISEQAGEVYEQYF	TGTGCCATCAGTGAGCAAGCGGGAGAGGTCTACGAGCAGTACTTC
TRBJ1-2	TRBV19	12	.	.	CASSTGFGGYTF	TGTGCCAGTAGTACTGGGTTTGGGGGCTACACCTTC
TRBJ2-2	TRBV9	14	TRBD1	few	CASSGSTGAGELFF	TGTGCCAGCAGCGGATCGACAGGGGCCGGGGAGCTGTTTTTT
TRBJ2-5	TRBV7-9	12	.	.	CASNPNGETQYF	TGTGCCAGCAATCCGAATGGAGAGACCCAGTACTTC
TRBJ1-5	TRBV7-2	13	.	.	CASSLAGSQPQHF	TGTGCCAGCAGCTTAGCAGGCTCTCAGCCCCAGCATTTT
TRBJ1-3	TRBV30	13	.	.	CAFSLLSGNTIYF	TGTGCCTTCTCCCTACTCTCTGGAAACACCATATATTTT
TRBJ2-7	TRBV6-6	16	.	.	CASSYGQTLLNYEQYF	TGTGCCAGCAGTTACGGTCAGACTTTACTAAACTACGAGCAGTACTTC
TRBJ1-6	TRBV6-6	14	.	.	CASSYTGVDSPLHF	TGTGCCAGCAGTTACACAGGCGTAGATTCACCCCTCCACTTT
TRBJ2-2	TRBV5-3	15	TRBD2	.	CARVPRLACNGELFF	TGTGCCAGAGTACCTAGACTAGCGTGTAACGGGGAGCTGTTTTTT
TRBJ2-5	TRBV10-3	13	TRBD1	.	CACATGGMETQYF	TGTGCTTGCGCGACAGGGGGCATGGAGACCCAGTACTTC
TRBJ2-7	TRBV7-9	14	.	.	CASSLAGQGYEQYF	TGTGCCAGCAGCTTAGCCGGGCAGGGATACGAGCAGTACTTC
TRBJ2-1	TRBV7-9	14	.	once	CASSAVLGGDEQFF	TGTGCCAGCAGCGCCGTGCTAGGGGGGGATGAGCAGTTCTTC
TRBJ2-3	TRBV7-3	15	.	.	CASSLDGYFSDTQYF	TGTGCCAGCAGCTTAGACGGATATTTCTCAGATACGCAGTATTTT
TRBJ1-6	TRBV30	16	.	.	CAWRRGVLAYNSPLHF	TGTGCCTGGAGGCGCGGGGTACTTGCCTATAATTCACCCCTCCACTTT
TRBJ2-3	TRBV5-1	13	.	.	CASSRDSRNTQYF	TGCGCCAGCAGCCGAGACAGTAGAAATACGCAGTATTTT
TRBJ1-5	TRBV19	15	.	.	CASSPGWQGNQPQHF	TGTGCCAGTAGTCCGGGGTGGCAGGGCAATCAGCCCCAGCATTTT
TRBJ1-2	TRBV5-1	15	.	.	CASSLNADGAYGYTF	TGCGCCAGCAGCCTTAACGCCGACGGAGCCTATGGCTACACCTTC
TRBJ1-3	TRBV28	16	TRBD1	once	CASSPSRGPSGNTIYF	TGTGCCAGCAGTCCCTCCAGGGGGCCCTCTGGAAACACCATATATTTT
TRBJ2-7	TRBV30	12	TRBD2	.	CAWERGLYEQYF	TGTGCCTGGGAGCGGGGACTCTACGAGCAGTACTTC
TRBJ1-6	TRBV6-1	15	.	.	CASSEEDFINSPLHF	TGTGCCAGCAGTGAAGAGGACTTCATTAATTCACCCCTCCACTTT
TRBJ2-2	TRBV5-1	15	TRBD1	.	CASSQTGVNTGELFF	TGCGCCAGCAGTCAGACAGGGGTTAACACCGGGGAGCTGTTTTTT
TRBJ1-5	TRBV9	15	TRBD1	.	CASSAGTGSPQPQHF	TGTGCCAGCAGCGCCGGGACAGGGAGCCCTCAGCCCCAGCATTTT
TRBJ1-1	TRBV28	12	TRBD1	.	CASSLRQGQAFF	TGTGCCAGCAGTCTCCGACAGGGTCAAGCTTTCTTT
TRBJ2-1	TRBV4-1	13	.	.	CASSLLRPNEQFF	TGCGCCAGCAGCCTCCTAAGACCAAATGAGCAGTTCTTC
TRBJ2-7	TRBV6-1	13	.	once	CASSLGHPYEQYF	TGTGCCAGCAGCCTAGGCCACCCCTACGAGCAGTACTTC
TRBJ2-3	TRBV30	12	TRBD2	.	CAWSVPGGFKYF	TGTGCCTGGAGTGTACCGGGGGGGTTCAAGTATTTT
TRBJ2-7	TRBV19	18	TRBD1	.	CASSIRTGATDGGYEQYF	TGTGCCAGTAGCATACGGACAGGGGCGACTGACGGGGGTTACGAGCAGTACTTC
TRBJ2-7	TRBV7-8	16	TRBD2	.	CASSLVSAAGEDEQYF	TGTGCCAGCAGCTTAGTATCAGCGGCGGGAGAGGACGAGCAGTACTTC
TRBJ1-2	TRBV7-8	12	.	.	CASSLGNYGYTF	TGTGCCAGCAGCTTAGGAAACTATGGCTACACCTTC
TRBJ2-3	TRBV10-3	14	.	.	CAISKKDAPDTQYF	TGTGCCATCAGTAAAAAGGATGCCCCAGATACGCAGTATTTT
TRBJ2-3	TRBV5-1	16	TRBD1	.	CASSLAGTGTTDTQYF	TGCGCCAGCAGCTTGGCCGGGACAGGTACTACAGATACGCAGTATTTT
TRBJ1-2	TRBV5-6	14	.	.	CASSLGNSYYGYTF	TGTGCCAGCAGCTTGGGGAACAGTTACTATGGCTACACCTTC
TRBJ1-2	TRBV9	16	.	.	CASSVDDSRTFYGYTF	TGTGCCAGCAGCGTAGACGACAGTAGAACTTTCTATGGCTACACCTTC
TRBJ1-6	TRBV6-1	15	.	.	CASSEITVYNSPLHF	TGTGCCAGCAGTGAAATCACGGTTTATAATTCACCCCTCCACTTT
TRBJ1-6	TRBV7-2	19	.	.	CASSLELAGISSYNSPLHF	TGTGCCAGCAGCTTAGAGCTGGCAGGGATCAGCTCCTATAATTCACCCCTCCACTTT